Following are 2 T cell receptor beta chains from one sample sequenced in a study of regulatory T cells in long-lasting Graves disease. As for time point: persistent/refractory GD, antithyroid drugs over 5 years with positive TRAb. With RNA extracted from PBMCs as input, the TCR library was made. Assembly of TCR beta libraries relied on iRepertoire HTBI primers together with Arm-PCR of CDR3 regions. One entry per CDR3 protein, called by TCRdb with MiXCR from the multiplex PCR reads. Of some 370,000 distinct CDR3 sequences in the sample, less than 30% were seen once. The input for sequencing was peripheral blood mononuclear cells (PBMCs), taken when the disease was refractory, from a patient treated with antithyroid drugs. The receptor source for this set is a woman aged 40-49 years with Graves disease.

This clonotype was seen at least ten times. The V and J genes are TRBV28 and TRBJ1-1; 7 positions agree with TRBD1. V trimming: 10 bases; J trimming: 4 bases; junction bases outside the gene matches: 9. Looked up from germline, CDR1 is MDHEN and CDR2 is SYDVKM. The CDR3 consists of 13 residues. The CDR3 region has the DNA TGTGCCACCTGGACAGGTACCTTCACTGAAGCTTTCTTT. Its protein is CATWTGTFTEAFF.

This clonotype was counted only a few times. The chain combines TRBV6-2 or TRBV6-3 with TRBJ1-5, with TRBD1 matching 9 bases. The CDR3 has 16 residues. Germline-derived CDR1 and CDR2 are MNHEY and SVGEGT. V dropped 0 bases and J dropped 6; count of bases not matched to a gene: 6. The CDR3 nucleotides are TGTGCCAGCAGTTACTCAGACAGGGGGGGCGGTCAGCCCCAGCATTTT. Translating it yields CASSYSDRGGGQPQHF.